One sample yielded the 7 T cell receptor beta chains listed below, sequenced in a study of T cell repertoires in cytomegalovirus infection. These receptors' antigens are unknown. Each CDR3 protein is one row after TCRdb ran MiXCR on the reads. The repertoire consists of about 78,000 distinct CDR3 sequences, with roughly 37% occurring once and the leading ten covering approximately 93%. The sample consisted of CD8+ T cells from cultured PBMCs, taken from culture after CMV antigen stimulation. The receptors stem from a human donor in good health (CMV status not recorded). Some clones in this sample may be carry-over from other donors' samples.

The chain recombines TRBV10-3 with TRBJ2-2; D remains unclear. The CDR3 runs to 17 residues. CDR1 and CDR2 from the germline V gene are ENHRY and SYGVKD. V was clipped by 3 bases and J by 0 bases, with 14 bases between them. As DNA, the CDR3 is TGTGCCATCAGTGATCGGCAAGGTCAAACGAACACCGGGGAGCTGTTTTTT. Its translation is CAISDRQGQTNTGELFF.

This rearrangement joins TRBV4-2 to TRBJ2-1, with 9 positions matching TRBD2. This CDR3 has 18 amino acids. V dropped 1 base and J dropped 5; count of bases not matched to a gene: 12. CDR1 is LGHNA and CDR2 is YNFKEQ in the germline V gene. CDR3 sequence reads: CASSQGWSGGPIHNEQFF. The CDR3 DNA follows: TGTGCCAGCAGCCAAGGGTGGAGCGGGGGGCCAATTCACAATGAGCAGTTCTTC.

The chain combines TRBV2 with TRBJ2-5, with D tentatively TRBD1 (6 bases). Germline-derived CDR1 and CDR2 are SNHLY and FYNNEI. V was clipped by 10 bases and J by 2 bases, with 14 bases between them. The CDR3 loop spans 13 amino acids. The CDR3: CAIPTGRQETQYF. The CDR3, as DNA: TGTGCCATCCCGACAGGTCGACAAGAGACCCAGTACTTC.

This chain joins TRBV7-9 and TRBJ2-3; TRBD1 aligns across 8 bases. CDR1 and CDR2 (germline): SEHNR, FQNEAQ (reference sequence). Trimming took 5 bases from V and 3 from J; bases not matched to a gene: 10. The CDR3 runs to 16 residues. CDR3 protein: CASSGGPGGVTDTQYF. CDR3 nucleotides: TGTGCCAGCAGCGGAGGGCCAGGGGGCGTGACAGATACGCAGTATTTT.

The table lists this clonotype with a count of one. The genes are TRBV6-2 or TRBV6-3 and TRBJ2-1; D might be TRBD2 (5 bases). V was cut by 3 bases and J by 15 bases, with 12 bases left in between. CDR1 is MNHEY, CDR2 SVGEGT, per germline. The CDR3 covers 11 residues. CDR3 protein: CASSYPRGPFF. As DNA, the CDR3 is TGTGCCAGCAGTTATCCCCGCGGGCCGTTCTTC.

This clonotype was detected a few times. The chain carries TRBV4-1 and TRBJ2-5; no definite D call. Between the trimmed V and J ends, which lost 0 bases and 4 bases, there was a span of 15 bases. Germline V lookup: CDR1 MGHRA, CDR2 YSYEKL. The CDR3 is 16 amino acids. CDR3 in DNA: TGCGCCAGCAGCCAAGATCAGACCGCCAACACAGAGACCCAGTACTTC. This translates into CASSQDQTANTETQYF.

V gene TRBV7-8 combines with J gene TRBJ2-3; a possible D gene is TRBD2 (6 bases). The length of the CDR3 is 15 residues. Trimming took off 3 bases at V and 5 bases at J, with 15 bases between the two ends. The germline V gene has CDR1 SGHVS and CDR2 FQNEAQ. CDR3 in DNA: TGTGCCAGCAGCTTGGGACTGGCCTGGGGAGATACGCAGTATTTT. Its translation: CASSLGLAWGDTQYF.